This T cell receptor (beta chain) was retrieved from a study of regulatory T cells in long-lasting Graves disease. CDR3 regions were amplified by Arm-PCR using iRepertoire HTBI primers to build TCR beta libraries. TCRdb itself ran the multiplex PCR reads through MiXCR, one entry per CDR3 protein. This sample has 400,000 to 450,000 distinct CDR3 sequences; around 22% occur once, and the top ten carry roughly 30%. This clonotype was detected only a few times. Stated time point: persistent/refractory GD, antithyroid drugs over 5 years with positive TRAb. PBMCs were the source of the RNA used for TCR sequencing. Trimming shortened V by 5 bases and J by 4 bases, and 17 bases separated the two germline ends. This CDR3 is built from 15 residues. Germline V CDR1 and CDR2: LNHDA, SQIVND (reference sequence).

The specimen was peripheral blood mononuclear cells (PBMCs), collected when the disease was refractory, from a patient treated with antithyroid drugs. The TCR was taken from a female donor with Graves disease. This rearrangement joins TRBV19 to TRBJ1-2; weak D call: TRBD1 (6 bases). The CDR3 is CASSPSRDKTYGYTF. The CDR3 DNA follows: TGTGCCAGTAGTCCCAGCCGGGACAAGACCTATGGCTACACCTTC.